Shown below are 14 T cell receptor beta chains from a single sample sequenced in a study of CD8 T cells in Susac syndrome. RNA, at about 0.45 to 1 ug, was reverse transcribed with random hexamers. TCRdb passed the immunoSEQ multiplex PCR reads through MiXCR, listing each CDR3 protein once. In the table there are around 180,000 distinct CDR3 sequences, approximately 94% of which are singletons. The sample taken for sequencing was CD4+ T cells from PBMCs. These receptors were taken from a human donor with Susac syndrome.

V gene TRBV5-6 combines with J gene TRBJ2-2, with no clear D. The CDR3 contains 14 residues. Trimming removed 5 bases at V and 4 bases at J, with 12 bases between. Per the germline V gene, CDR1 is SGHDT and CDR2 is YYEEEE. The CDR3 region has the DNA TGTGCCAGCAGGATTAATTGGGGCACCGGGGAGCTGTTTTTT. It encodes CASRINWGTGELFF.

V usage is TRBV6-2 or TRBV6-3 and J usage is TRBJ2-7; TRBD1 matches at 7 bases. The J segment lost 1 base and the V segment lost 6 bases, leaving 6 bases of the junction unmatched. The CDR3 runs to 14 residues. Germline-derived CDR1 and CDR2 are MNHEY and SVGEGT. The CDR3 spells CASSDRTGSYEQYF. CDR3 DNA: TGTGCCAGCAGCGATCGGACAGGTTCCTACGAGCAGTACTTC.

The V and J genes are TRBV6-5 and TRBJ1-2; D possibly corresponds to TRBD1 (6 bases). Trimming shortened V by 2 bases and J by 4 bases, and 20 bases separated the two germline ends. The V gene's germline CDR1 is MNHEY and CDR2 SVGAGI. The CDR3 length is 17 residues. Here the CDR3 DNA reads TGTGCCAGCAGTTACCCACTTCGGGACACCAACCTCTATGGCTACACCTTC. Amino acid sequence: CASSYPLRDTNLYGYTF.

Of note for this clonotype: Its ends do not fully match the called genes, so a read error is possible. The chain recombines TRBV2 with TRBJ2-2, with a tentative D call TRBD1 (6 bases). This CDR3 is built from 14 residues. CDR1 and CDR2 from the germline V gene are SNHLY and FYNNEI. DNA of the CDR3: TGTGCCAGCAGTGGCCAGGGGAACGCCGGGGAGCTGTTTTTT. Protein: CASSGQGNAGELFF.

V usage is TRBV9 and J usage is TRBJ1-2, with TRBD1 identical over 7 bases. The CDR3 loop spans 14 amino acids. Trimming took 5 bases from V and 3 from J; bases not matched to a gene: 7. Germline values: CDR1 SGDLS, CDR2 YYNGEE. The CDR3 bases are TGTGCCAGCAGACGACAGGGTAGGGACTATGGCTACACCTTC. This codes for CASRRQGRDYGYTF. Looking up the rest from reference TRBV9 and TRBJ1-2 gives the full variable domain: DSGVTQTPKHLITATGQRVTLRCSPRSGDLSVYWYQQSLDQGLQFLIQYYNGEERAKGNILERFSAQQFPDLHSELNLSSLELGDSALYFCASRRQGRDYGYTFGSGTRLTVV.

This clonotype was counted a few times. This chain links TRBV20-1 with TRBJ2-1, with D possibly called TRBD1 or TRBD2 (5 bases each). V lost 2 bases and J lost 3, with 8 bases in between. Germline values: CDR1 DFQATT, CDR2 SNEGSKA (reference sequence). The CDR3 totals 13 residues. CDR3 DNA: TGCAGTGCTAGAAGTGGGGGCTACAATGAGCAGTTCTTC. Amino acid sequence: CSARSGGYNEQFF.

This clonotype was detected only once. The CDR3 nucleotides are TGTGCCAGCAGAGTTGACACCATGGAGCAGTACTTC. The encoded protein is CASRVDTMEQYF. The rearrangement joins TRBV2 to TRBJ2-7; D gene unclear. Germline V CDR1 and CDR2: SNHLY, FYNNEI. Trimming took off 6 bases at V and 7 bases at J, with 13 bases between the two ends. The CDR3 has 12 amino acids.

The V call is TRBV12-3 or TRBV12-4, the J call TRBJ1-2; the D gene is possibly TRBD1 (6 bases). This CDR3 has 15 residues. V lost 3 bases and J lost 7, with 18 bases in between. The CDR3 DNA follows: TGTGCCAGCAGTTTGCTTCATGGGGGGCCGGGTGGCTACACCTTC. Translation gives CASSLLHGGPGGYTF.

The chain links TRBV20-1 to TRBJ2-7, with 9 positions matching TRBD2. The trim removed 6 bases at V and 5 bases at J, leaving 8 bases unmatched. There are 13 residues in the CDR3. Germline CDR1 is DFQATT and CDR2 is SNEGSKA (reference sequence). Here the CDR3 DNA reads TGCAGTGCCAGGCGGGGGGGCCCGCACGAGCAGTACTTC. Encoded protein: CSARRGGPHEQYF.

This chain links TRBV19 with TRBJ2-1; perhaps TRBD2 as D (5 bases). Germline V lookup: CDR1 LNHDA, CDR2 SQIVND (reference sequence). Between the trimmed V and J ends, which lost 1 base and 1 base, there was a span of 5 bases. This CDR3 has 14 amino acids. CDR3 DNA sequence: TGTGCCAGTAGTATAGGCGGGTCCTACAATGAGCAGTTCTTC. Translation: CASSIGGSYNEQFF.

The table lists this clonotype with a count of one. The chain uses TRBV10-2 and TRBJ1-5, with D unresolved. CDR1 and CDR2 from the germline V gene are WSHSY and SAAADI. The CDR3 sequence is 13 residues long. Trimming pared 2 bases from V and 5 bases from J, leaving 7 bases between. This CDR3 reads CASSENKYQPQHF. The CDR3 nucleotides are TGCGCCAGCAGTGAGAACAAGTATCAGCCCCAGCATTTT.

The gene calls are TRBV11-1 and TRBJ2-1, with D possibly TRBD2 on 5 matching bases. V was cut by 4 bases and J by 6 bases, with 16 bases left in between. Germline CDR1 reads SGHAT; CDR2 reads FQDESV (reference sequence). This CDR3 is 15 amino acids long. The CDR3 spells CASSSERVGGNEQFF. The CDR3 bases are TGTGCCAGCAGCTCGGAGAGGGTCGGTGGCAATGAGCAGTTCTTC.

The chain combines TRBV14 with TRBJ1-2; 8 bases line up with TRBD1. Trimming cost V 8 bases and J 8 bases; bases outside gene matches: 16. CDR1 and CDR2 from the germline V gene are SGHDN and FVKESK. The CDR3 consists of 15 residues. This CDR3 reads CASAPAGTGGSGYTF. The CDR3 coding sequence is TGTGCCAGCGCTCCCGCCGGGACAGGCGGGTCCGGCTACACCTTC. Together with reference TRBV14 and TRBJ1-2, the CDR3 gives the full variable domain: EAGVTQFPSHSVIEKGQTVTLRCDPISGHDNLYWYRRVMGKEIKFLLHFVKESKQDESGMPNNRFLAERTGGTYSTLKVQPAELEDSGVYFCASAPAGTGGSGYTFGSGTRLTVV.

This sequence joins TRBV29-1 and TRBJ1-2; D gene uncertain. The V end was cut by 5 bases, the J end by 0 bases, with 10 bases between. This CDR3 region has 13 residues. Germline values: CDR1 SQVTM, CDR2 ANQGSEA. The CDR3 bases are TGCAGCGTTAGCAGACTAGCTAACTATGGCTACACCTTC. Translated: CSVSRLANYGYTF. The complete variable domain, with remaining parts taken from reference TRBV29-1 and TRBJ1-2, reads SAVISQKPSRDICQRGTSLTIQCQVDSQVTMMFWYRQQPGQSLTLIATANQGSEATYESGFVIDKFPISRPNLTFSTLTVSNMSPEDSSIYLCSVSRLANYGYTFGSGTRLTVV.